This TCR beta chain was documented in a study of identical twins. Study-wide points: Donors were not followed over many years; analysis was cross-sectional.

The CDR3 has 13 residues. Germline-derived CDR1 and CDR2 are SNHLY and FYNNEI. This clonotype was seen only a few times. Its cognate antigen is unknown. One end of the junction is discordant with germline, which a read error may explain. A template switching step contributed a universal primer site, while unique molecular identifiers were present in the cDNA. One entry per CDR3 protein results from TCRdb running MiXCR on the 5' RACE reads. This sample has more than 600,000 distinct CDR3 sequences, with about 20% found just once. The data also belong to a second study, concerning T cells expressing NK-cell markers. Per that study: T cells sorted in several experiments were restricted to alpha-beta TCR T cells by an anti-gamma-delta TCR antibody.

This chain uses TRBV2 with TRBJ2-1; unclear D gene. The sequenced material came from PBMCs. The clonotype originates from a woman younger than 30 in good health. The CDR3 is CASSVDRVSNLFF. CDR3 DNA: TGTGCCAGTAGTGTCGACCGGGTCTCGAACCTGTTCTTC.